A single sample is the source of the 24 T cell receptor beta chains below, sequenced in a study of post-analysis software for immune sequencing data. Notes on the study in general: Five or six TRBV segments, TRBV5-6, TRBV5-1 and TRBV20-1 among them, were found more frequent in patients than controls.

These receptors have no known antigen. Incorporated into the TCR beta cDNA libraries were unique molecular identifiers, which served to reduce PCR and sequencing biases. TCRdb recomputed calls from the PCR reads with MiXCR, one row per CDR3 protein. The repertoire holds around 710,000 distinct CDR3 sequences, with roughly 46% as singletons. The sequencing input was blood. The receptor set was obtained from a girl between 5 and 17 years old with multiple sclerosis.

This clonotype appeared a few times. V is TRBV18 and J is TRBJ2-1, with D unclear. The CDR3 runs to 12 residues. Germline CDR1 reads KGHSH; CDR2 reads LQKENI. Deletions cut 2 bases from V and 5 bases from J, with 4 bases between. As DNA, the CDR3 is TGTGCCAGCTCACCAGGGCACAATGAGCAGTTCTTC. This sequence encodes CASSPGHNEQFF.

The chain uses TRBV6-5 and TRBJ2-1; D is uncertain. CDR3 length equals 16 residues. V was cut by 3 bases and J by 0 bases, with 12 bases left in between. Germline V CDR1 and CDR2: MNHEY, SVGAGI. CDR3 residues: CASSYTAPSSYNEQFF. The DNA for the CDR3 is TGTGCCAGCAGTTATACTGCGCCAAGCTCCTACAATGAGCAGTTCTTC.

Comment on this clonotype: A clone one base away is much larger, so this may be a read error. CDR3 DNA: TGTGCCAGCAGGTTAGAGGGGGAGCAGTACTTC. Protein sequence: CASRLEGEQYF. The rearrangement links TRBV13 to TRBJ2-7, with D perhaps matching TRBD1 or TRBD2 (5 bases each). The CDR3 runs 11 residues. Germline CDR1 reads PRHDT; CDR2 reads FYEKMQ (reference sequence).

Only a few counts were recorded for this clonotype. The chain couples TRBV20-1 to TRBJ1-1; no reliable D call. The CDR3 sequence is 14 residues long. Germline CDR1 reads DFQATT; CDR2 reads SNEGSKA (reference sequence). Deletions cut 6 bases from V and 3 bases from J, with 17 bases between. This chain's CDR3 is CSANIGIGDTEAFF. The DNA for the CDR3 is TGCAGTGCGAATATAGGAATTGGGGACACTGAAGCTTTCTTT.

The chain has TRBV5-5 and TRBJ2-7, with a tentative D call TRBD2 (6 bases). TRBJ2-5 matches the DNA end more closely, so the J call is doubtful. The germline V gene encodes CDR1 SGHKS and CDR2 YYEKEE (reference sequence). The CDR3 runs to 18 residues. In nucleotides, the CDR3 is TGTGCCAGCAGCTTGCCGCACAGGATAACGGGAGTAGGAGAGACCCAGTACTTC. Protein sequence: CASSLPHRITGVGETQYF.

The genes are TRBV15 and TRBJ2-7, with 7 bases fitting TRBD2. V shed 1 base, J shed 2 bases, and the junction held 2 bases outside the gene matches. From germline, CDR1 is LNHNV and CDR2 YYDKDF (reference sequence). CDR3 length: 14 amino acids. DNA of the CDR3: TGTGCCACCAGCAGAGGTCGGGGGGCCTACGAGCAGTACTTC. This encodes CATSRGRGAYEQYF.

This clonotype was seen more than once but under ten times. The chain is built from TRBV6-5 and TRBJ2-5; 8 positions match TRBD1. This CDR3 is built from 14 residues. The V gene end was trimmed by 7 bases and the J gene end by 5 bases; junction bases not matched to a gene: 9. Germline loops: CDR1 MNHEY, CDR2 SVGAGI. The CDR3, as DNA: TGTGCCAGCACCCCTCAGGCAGGGGGCGAGACCCAGTACTTC. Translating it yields CASTPQAGGETQYF.

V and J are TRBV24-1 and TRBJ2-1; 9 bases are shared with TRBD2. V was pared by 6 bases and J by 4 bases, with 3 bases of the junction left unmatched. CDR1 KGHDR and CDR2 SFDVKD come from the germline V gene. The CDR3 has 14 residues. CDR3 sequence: CATSPSGTYNEQFF. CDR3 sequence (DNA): TGTGCCACCAGTCCTAGCGGGACATACAATGAGCAGTTCTTC.

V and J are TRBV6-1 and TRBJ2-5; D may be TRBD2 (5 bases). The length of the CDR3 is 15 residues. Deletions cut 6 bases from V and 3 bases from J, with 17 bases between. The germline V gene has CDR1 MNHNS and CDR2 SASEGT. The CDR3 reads CASSQMTGLKETQYF. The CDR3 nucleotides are TGTGCCAGCAGCCAAATGACCGGACTCAAAGAGACCCAGTACTTC.

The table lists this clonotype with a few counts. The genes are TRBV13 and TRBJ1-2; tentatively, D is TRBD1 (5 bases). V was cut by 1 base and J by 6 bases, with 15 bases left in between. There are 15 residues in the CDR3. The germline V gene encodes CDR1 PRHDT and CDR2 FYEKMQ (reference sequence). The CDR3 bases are TGTGCCAGCAGCTTAGTAACAACCGGGGGGGATGGCTACACCTTC. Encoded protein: CASSLVTTGGDGYTF. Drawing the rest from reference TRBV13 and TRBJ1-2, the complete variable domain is AAGVIQSPRHLIKEKRETATLKCYPIPRHDTVYWYQQGPGQDPQFLISFYEKMQSDKGSIPDRFSAQQFSDYHSELNMSSLELGDSALYFCASSLVTTGGDGYTFGSGTRLTVV.

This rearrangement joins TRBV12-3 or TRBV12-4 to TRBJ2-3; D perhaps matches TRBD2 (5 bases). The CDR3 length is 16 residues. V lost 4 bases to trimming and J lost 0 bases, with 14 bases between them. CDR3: CASSYVRTASTDTQYF. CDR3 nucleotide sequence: TGTGCCAGCAGTTATGTGAGGACTGCTAGCACAGATACGCAGTATTTT.

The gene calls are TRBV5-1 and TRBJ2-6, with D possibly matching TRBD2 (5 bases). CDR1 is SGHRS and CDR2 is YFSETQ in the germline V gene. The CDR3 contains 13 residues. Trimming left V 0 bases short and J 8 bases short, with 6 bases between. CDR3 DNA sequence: TGCGCCAGCAGCTTGGCCGGGACCAACGTCCTGACTTTC. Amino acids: CASSLAGTNVLTF.

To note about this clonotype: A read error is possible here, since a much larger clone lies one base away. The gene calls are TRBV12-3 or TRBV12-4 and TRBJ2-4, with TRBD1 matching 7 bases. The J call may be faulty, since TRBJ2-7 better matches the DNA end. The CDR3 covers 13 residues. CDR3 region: CASRSGQTYEQYF. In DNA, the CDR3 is TGTGCCAGCAGGTCGGGACAGACCTACGAGCAGTACTTC.

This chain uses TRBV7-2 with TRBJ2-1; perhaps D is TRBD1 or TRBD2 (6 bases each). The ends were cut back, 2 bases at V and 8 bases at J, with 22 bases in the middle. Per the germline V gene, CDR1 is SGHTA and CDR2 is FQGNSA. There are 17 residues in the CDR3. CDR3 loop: CASSLPGGAGVEHEQFF. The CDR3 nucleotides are TGTGCCAGCAGCTTACCTGGAGGGGCAGGGGTTGAGCATGAGCAGTTCTTC.

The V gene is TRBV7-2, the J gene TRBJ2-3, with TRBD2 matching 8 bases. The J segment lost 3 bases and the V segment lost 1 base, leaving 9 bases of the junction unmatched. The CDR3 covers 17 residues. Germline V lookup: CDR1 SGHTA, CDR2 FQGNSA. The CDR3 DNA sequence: TGTGCCAGCAGCTTAGTGGGGCTAGCGGGTACAACAGATACGCAGTATTTT. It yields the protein CASSLVGLAGTTDTQYF.

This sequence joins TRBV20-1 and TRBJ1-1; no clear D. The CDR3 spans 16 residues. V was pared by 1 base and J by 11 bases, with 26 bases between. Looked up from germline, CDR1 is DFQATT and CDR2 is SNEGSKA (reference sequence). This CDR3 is CSARGRERGQPFGAFF. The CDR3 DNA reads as TGCAGTGCTAGAGGGAGAGAGCGTGGTCAACCTTTTGGGGCTTTCTTT.

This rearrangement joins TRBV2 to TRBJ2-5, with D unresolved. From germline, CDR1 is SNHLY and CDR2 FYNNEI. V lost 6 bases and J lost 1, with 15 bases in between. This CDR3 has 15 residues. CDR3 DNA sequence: TGTGCCAGCAGGGCCCGAGTATCCGCCCAAGAGACCCAGTACTTC. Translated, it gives CASRARVSAQETQYF.

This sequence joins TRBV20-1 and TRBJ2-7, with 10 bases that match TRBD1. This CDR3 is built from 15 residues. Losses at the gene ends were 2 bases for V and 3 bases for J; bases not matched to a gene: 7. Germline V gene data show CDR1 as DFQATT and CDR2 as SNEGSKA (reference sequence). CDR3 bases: TGCAGTGCTAGAAACGACAGGGGGCTAAACTACGAGCAGTACTTC. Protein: CSARNDRGLNYEQYF.

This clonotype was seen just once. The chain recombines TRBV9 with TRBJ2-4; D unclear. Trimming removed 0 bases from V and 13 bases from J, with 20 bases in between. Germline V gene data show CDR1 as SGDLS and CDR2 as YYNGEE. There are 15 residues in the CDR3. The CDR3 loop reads CASSVGAGVYNEQYF. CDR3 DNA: TGTGCCAGCAGCGTAGGCGCTGGAGTCTACAATGAGCAGTACTTC.

The CDR3 reads CSVGGLAGDGEQYF. CDR3 coding DNA: TGCAGCGTTGGGGGACTAGCGGGAGATGGCGAGCAGTACTTC. The chain combines TRBV29-1 with TRBJ2-7, with 14 positions matching TRBD2. With V trimmed by 4 bases and J by 6 bases, 5 bases remained unmatched. Germline V lookup: CDR1 SQVTM, CDR2 ANQGSEA. This CDR3 has 14 residues.

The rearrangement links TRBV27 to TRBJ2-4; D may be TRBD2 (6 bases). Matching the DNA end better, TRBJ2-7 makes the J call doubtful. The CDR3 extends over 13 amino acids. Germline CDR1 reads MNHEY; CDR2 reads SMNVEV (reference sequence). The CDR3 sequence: CASSTWDSLEQYF. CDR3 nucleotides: TGTGCCAGCAGCACTTGGGACTCCCTCGAGCAGTACTTC.

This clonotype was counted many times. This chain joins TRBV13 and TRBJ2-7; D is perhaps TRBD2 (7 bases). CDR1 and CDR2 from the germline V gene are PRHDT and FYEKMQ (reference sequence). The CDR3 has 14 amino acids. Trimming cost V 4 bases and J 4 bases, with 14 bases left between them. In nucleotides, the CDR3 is TGTGCCAGCAGCTCAGCCGGGGGGCCATACGAGCAGTACTTC. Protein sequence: CASSSAGGPYEQYF.

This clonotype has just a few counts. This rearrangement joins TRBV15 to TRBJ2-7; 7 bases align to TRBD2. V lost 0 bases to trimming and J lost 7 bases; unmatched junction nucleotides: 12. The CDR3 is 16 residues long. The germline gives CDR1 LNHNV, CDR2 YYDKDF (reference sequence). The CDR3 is CATSRDNGARGGEQYF. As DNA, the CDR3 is TGTGCCACCAGCAGAGATAATGGGGCAAGGGGAGGGGAGCAGTACTTC.

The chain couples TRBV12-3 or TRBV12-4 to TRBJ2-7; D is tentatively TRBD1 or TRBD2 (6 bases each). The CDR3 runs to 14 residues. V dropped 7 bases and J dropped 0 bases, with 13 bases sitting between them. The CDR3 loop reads CASTVGGSSYEQYF. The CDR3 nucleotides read TGTGCCAGCACCGTAGGGGGGAGCTCCTACGAGCAGTACTTC.